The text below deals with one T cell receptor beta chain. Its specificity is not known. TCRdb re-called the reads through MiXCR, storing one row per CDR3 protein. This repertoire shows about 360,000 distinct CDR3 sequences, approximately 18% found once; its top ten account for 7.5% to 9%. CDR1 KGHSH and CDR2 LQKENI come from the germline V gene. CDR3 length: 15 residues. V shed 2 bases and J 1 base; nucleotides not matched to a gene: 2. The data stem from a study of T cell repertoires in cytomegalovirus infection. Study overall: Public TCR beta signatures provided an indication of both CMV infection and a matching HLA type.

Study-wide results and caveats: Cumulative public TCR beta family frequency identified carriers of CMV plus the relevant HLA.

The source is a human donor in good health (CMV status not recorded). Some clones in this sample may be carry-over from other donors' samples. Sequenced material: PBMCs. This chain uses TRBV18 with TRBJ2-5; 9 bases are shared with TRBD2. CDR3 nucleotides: TGTGCCAGCTCACCATCGGGACTAGCCCAAGAGACCCAGTACTTC. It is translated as CASSPSGLAQETQYF.